Below are 28 T cell receptor beta chains sequenced from a single sample in a study of CD8 T cells in ankylosing spondylitis. TCRdb used MiXCR to reprocess the 5' RACE reads, holding one entry per CDR3 protein. The table lists 35,000 to 50,000 distinct CDR3 sequences, about 9.3% of them singletons. The source material was blood, either unsorted or a sorted T cell fraction (not recorded which). Receptors originate from a male donor with ankylosing spondylitis or in good health (not recorded which).

This clonotype was picked up many times. The J gene is TRBJ1-5, the V gene TRBV20-1; TRBD1 might be the D (5 bases). V was trimmed by 7 bases and J by 4 bases, leaving 20 bases between them. The CDR3 runs to 15 residues. The germline V gene encodes CDR1 DFQATT and CDR2 SNEGSKA (reference sequence). CDR3 in DNA: TGCAGTGGATCGGGGGGGGGAAGAAAAAATCAGCCCCAGCATTTT. Translated, it gives CSGSGGGRKNQPQHF.

This clonotype was detected many times. The V call is TRBV15, the J call TRBJ2-7; maybe TRBD1 (5 bases). The V end was cut by 3 bases, the J end by 0 bases, with 9 bases between. The germline V gene encodes CDR1 LNHNV and CDR2 YYDKDF (reference sequence). This CDR3 spans 14 amino acids. The CDR3 nucleotides are TGTGCCACCAGCAGGACAGTTAGCTCCTACGAGCAGTACTTC. It yields the protein CATSRTVSSYEQYF.

In its sample, this clonotype was seen many times. The V call is TRBV29-1, the J call TRBJ2-3; TRBD2 aligns across 7 bases. V gave up 0 bases and J gave up 2 bases; unmatched junction bases: 5. The germline gives CDR1 SQVTM, CDR2 ANQGSEA. This CDR3 has 15 residues. The CDR3: CSVEEPSGNTDTQYF. CDR3 nucleotides: TGCAGCGTTGAAGAACCTAGCGGCAACACAGATACGCAGTATTTT.

Only a few counts were recorded for this clonotype. This chain links TRBV2 with TRBJ2-1; TRBD2 agrees at 16 bases. This CDR3 has 17 residues. In germline, CDR1 is SNHLY, CDR2 FYNNEI. With 2 bases clipped from V and 9 bases from J, the junction kept 7 bases outside the gene matches. The CDR3 region has the DNA TGTGCCAGCAGTGAATCCGGGACTAGCGGGAGGGCCCTTGAGCAGTTCTTC. Its translation is CASSESGTSGRALEQFF.

At least ten counts were recorded for this clonotype. V and J are TRBV20-1 and TRBJ2-1, with 9 nucleotides matching TRBD1. This CDR3 has 18 residues. Germline V lookup: CDR1 DFQATT, CDR2 SNEGSKA (reference sequence). After removal of 0 bases from V and 0 bases from J, the junction contained 9 bases not matched to a gene. The CDR3 region is CSARDGDREGSSYNEQFF. The CDR3 DNA is TGCAGTGCTAGAGATGGGGACAGGGAAGGAAGCTCCTACAATGAGCAGTTCTTC.

At least ten counts were recorded for this clonotype. The genes are TRBV5-4 and TRBJ2-3; TRBD2 matches 14 bases. J lost 5 bases, V lost 2 bases, and 4 bases had no gene match. CDR3 length: 16 amino acids. The germline gives CDR1 SGHNT, CDR2 YYREEE (reference sequence). CDR3 in DNA: TGTGCCAGCAGCTTAGCCGGGACTAGCGGGAGAGATACGCAGTATTTT. Protein sequence: CASSLAGTSGRDTQYF.

The chain recombines TRBV20-1 with TRBJ2-2; D is unclear. The V end lost 1 base, the J end lost 3 bases, and 6 bases lay between the germline ends. The CDR3 spans 13 residues. Germline V gives CDR1 DFQATT, CDR2 SNEGSKA (reference sequence). In nucleotides, the CDR3 is TGCAGTGCTAGAGTCATCGACACCGGGGAGCTGTTTTTT. Translation: CSARVIDTGELFF.

This clonotype showed up many times. The gene calls are TRBV4-2 and TRBJ2-5, with D possibly being TRBD2 (6 bases). Trimming shortened V by 1 base and J by 4 bases, and 13 bases separated the two germline ends. The CDR3 is 15 amino acids. Germline V CDR1 and CDR2: LGHNA, YNFKEQ. The CDR3, as DNA: TGTGCCAGCAGCCAAGTGTACGGGAGAGGAGAGACCCAGTACTTC. Residues: CASSQVYGRGETQYF.

In its sample, this clonotype was seen many times. The genes are TRBV9 and TRBJ1-2, with TRBD1 as a possible D gene (6 bases). The CDR3 extends over 14 amino acids. The germline gives CDR1 SGDLS, CDR2 YYNGEE. Trimming left V 0 bases short and J 4 bases short, with 10 bases between. The CDR3 protein is CASSVEDSSYGYTF. CDR3 sequence (DNA): TGTGCCAGCAGCGTAGAGGACAGCAGCTATGGCTACACCTTC.

This clonotype came up many times. This chain links TRBV6-5 with TRBJ1-6; 9 nucleotides line up with TRBD1. Per the germline V gene, CDR1 is MNHEY and CDR2 is SVGAGI. Trimming took 2 bases from V and 7 from J; bases not matched to a gene: 3. This CDR3 has 15 amino acids. CDR3 bases: TGTGCCAGCAGTTACGCGACAGGGGGAAATTCACCCCTCCACTTT. It specifies CASSYATGGNSPLHF.

This clonotype has at least ten counts. The chain links TRBV18 to TRBJ2-6; 9 bases fit TRBD1. The CDR3 runs to 18 residues. The germline CDR1 and CDR2 sequences are KGHSH and LQKENI. V shed 5 bases, J shed 2 bases, and the junction held 10 bases outside the gene matches. For the CDR3, the DNA is TGTGCCAGCTCAACCCGACAGGGGGTTAAGACTGGGGCCAACGTCCTGACTTTC. It is translated as CASSTRQGVKTGANVLTF.

This clonotype was seen repeatedly, ten times or more. In DNA form, the CDR3 reads TGTGCCAGCACCATGGCCGGGACCTACAATGAGCAGTTCTTC. Translating gives CASTMAGTYNEQFF. The chain has TRBV2 and TRBJ2-1; D may be TRBD2 (5 bases). Trimming pared 7 bases from V and 2 bases from J, leaving 12 bases between. Germline loops: CDR1 SNHLY, CDR2 FYNNEI. This CDR3 is built from 14 residues.

This clonotype was counted ten times or more. V and J are TRBV7-2 and TRBJ2-3; 8 bases fit TRBD2. Trimming took 1 base from V and 14 from J; bases not matched to a gene: 5. The CDR3 is 12 residues long. Germline lookup yields CDR1 SGHTA and CDR2 FQGNSA. The CDR3 DNA reads TGTGCCAGCAGCTTAGGGGCGGGAGGCCGGTATTTT. This codes for CASSLGAGGRYF.

This clonotype was recorded at least ten times. This chain joins TRBV27 and TRBJ1-5, with 7 positions matching TRBD1. In germline, CDR1 is MNHEY, CDR2 SMNVEV (reference sequence). The CDR3 is 13 residues long. V gave up 7 bases and J gave up 5 bases; unmatched junction bases: 5. The CDR3 DNA sequence: TGTGCCAGCACCACAGGGGCGCATCAGCCCCAGCATTTT. Protein product: CASTTGAHQPQHF.

This clonotype was recorded at least ten times. This rearrangement joins TRBV12-3 or TRBV12-4 to TRBJ2-1; 7 bases are shared with TRBD2. The CDR3 has 13 amino acids. V dropped 2 bases and J dropped 5; count of bases not matched to a gene: 0. The DNA of the CDR3 is TGTGCCAGCAGTTTACGGGGGGACAATGAGCAGTTCTTC. This translates into CASSLRGDNEQFF.

This clonotype was observed at least ten times. The chain has TRBV7-2 and TRBJ2-7; 11 nucleotides align to TRBD2. From germline, CDR1 is SGHTA and CDR2 FQGNSA. This CDR3 contains 15 residues. Trimming cost V 3 bases and J 1 base; bases outside gene matches: 2. The chain's CDR3 is CASSFGTSGSYEQYF. The CDR3 DNA is TGTGCCAGCAGCTTCGGGACTAGCGGTTCCTACGAGCAGTACTTC.

In its sample, this clonotype was seen many times. This chain uses TRBV12-3 or TRBV12-4 with TRBJ2-1; D ambiguous. CDR3 length: 14 amino acids. Trimming removed 1 base at V and 5 bases at J, with 9 bases between. CDR3 in DNA: TGTGCCAGCAGTTTAGGGCACCCGGACAATGAGCAGTTCTTC. This translates into CASSLGHPDNEQFF.

This clonotype occurred many times. J is TRBJ2-7 and V is TRBV7-2; D ambiguous. The CDR3 loop spans 13 amino acids. Per the germline V gene, CDR1 is SGHTA and CDR2 is FQGNSA. V was shortened by 1 base and J by 5 bases, with 9 bases between the two germline ends. CDR3 residues: CASSLVREDEQYF. CDR3 sequence (DNA): TGTGCCAGCAGCTTAGTTCGCGAGGACGAGCAGTACTTC.

A word on this clonotype: The germline gene is not matched at one end of the junction; a read error may be the cause. This chain connects TRBV5-5 to TRBJ2-5, with 7 bases matching TRBD1. The CDR3 sequence is 15 residues long. Per germline, CDR1 SGHKS and CDR2 YYEKEE (reference sequence). In nucleotides, the CDR3 is TGTGCCAGCAGCTTGGAGCTCAGGGGGTTGGGACCAGGGAGCTTC. This codes for CASSLELRGLGPGSF.

This chain joins TRBV20-1 and TRBJ2-7; 9 bases match TRBD2. From germline, CDR1 is DFQATT and CDR2 SNEGSKA (reference sequence). The CDR3 runs to 15 residues. With V trimmed by 5 bases and J by 4 bases, 12 bases remained unmatched. Here the CDR3 DNA reads TGCAGTGCTCCCGAGACTAGCGGAGCAACTTACGAGCAGTACTTC. Its protein is CSAPETSGATYEQYF.

This clonotype has at least ten counts. V usage is TRBV5-1 and J usage is TRBJ2-5, with 7 positions matching TRBD2. V was clipped by 4 bases and J by 2 bases; unmatched bases: 5. The CDR3 runs 14 residues. Per the germline V gene, CDR1 is SGHRS and CDR2 is YFSETQ. The DNA for the CDR3 is TGCGCCAGCAGCCCACTAGCGCAGCAAGAGACCCAGTACTTC. Translating it yields CASSPLAQQETQYF.

This clonotype was picked up many times. The chain couples TRBV7-9 to TRBJ2-7; no firm D call. With 2 bases removed from V and 3 bases from J, the gap between germline ends came to 14 bases. Germline-derived CDR1 and CDR2 are SEHNR and FQNEAQ (reference sequence). This CDR3 region has 15 residues. Here the CDR3 DNA reads TGTGCCAGCAGCTTACGTTCCTCTATGTTCTACGAGCAGTACTTC. Its translation is CASSLRSSMFYEQYF. The full variable domain, its missing parts supplied by reference TRBV7-9 and TRBJ2-7, is DTGVSQNPRHKITKRGQNVTFRCDPISEHNRLYWYRQTLGQGPEFLTYFQNEAQLEKSRLLSDRFSAERPKGSFSTLEIQRTEQGDSAMYLCASSLRSSMFYEQYFGPGTRLTVT.

Ten or more counts support this clonotype. V usage is TRBV29-1 and J usage is TRBJ2-7; D might be TRBD1 or TRBD2, each matching 5 bases. The V end was cut by 4 bases, the J end by 3 bases, with 13 bases between. Germline CDR1 reads SQVTM; CDR2 reads ANQGSEA. CDR3 length equals 13 residues. The CDR3 reads CSVVTGGGYEQYF. The DNA for the CDR3 is TGCAGCGTTGTCACAGGAGGCGGCTACGAGCAGTACTTC.

Ten or more counts support this clonotype. The V and J genes are TRBV7-6 and TRBJ2-4, with no clear D. This CDR3 has 13 amino acids. CDR1 is SGHVS and CDR2 is FNYEAQ in the germline V gene. V lost 1 base and J 5 bases, leaving 6 bases between the germline ends. In nucleotides, the CDR3 is TGTGCCAGCAGCTTAGGCCAGCAAAACATTCAGTACTTC. Its protein product is CASSLGQQNIQYF.

This clonotype was counted many times. The chain has TRBV24-1 and TRBJ1-6, with no clear D. The CDR3 extends over 19 amino acids. Trimming shortened V by 0 bases and J by 6 bases, and 20 bases separated the two germline ends. Germline-derived CDR1 and CDR2 are KGHDR and SFDVKD. The CDR3 region is CATSDLQGQHRAVNSPLHF. The DNA of the CDR3 is TGTGCCACCAGTGATTTGCAAGGCCAGCATCGGGCCGTTAATTCACCCCTCCACTTT.

This clonotype was seen many times. The chain is built from TRBV20-1 and TRBJ1-4, with D uncertain. The germline V gene has CDR1 DFQATT and CDR2 SNEGSKA (reference sequence). The CDR3 has 12 residues. V shed 0 bases and J shed 7 bases, with 6 bases lying between them. CDR3 coding DNA: TGCAGTGCTAGAGACACGGGTGAAAAACTGTTTTTT. Translating gives CSARDTGEKLFF.

Regarding this clonotype: This may arise from a read error, as a much more abundant clone is one base away. The chain joins TRBV7-8 to TRBJ1-1, with 7 bases fitting TRBD1. The CDR3 covers 15 residues. V shed 5 bases, J shed 4 bases, and the junction held 10 bases outside the gene matches. CDR1 is SGHVS, CDR2 FQNEAQ, per germline. CDR3 residues: CASSRQIGGFTEAFF. In nucleotides, the CDR3 is TGTGCCAGCAGCCGGCAAATAGGGGGCTTCACTGAAGCTTTCTTT.

This clonotype was seen more than once but under ten times. The chain recombines TRBV9 with TRBJ2-1; D call uncertain. The CDR3 spans 15 residues. With 0 bases removed from V and 2 bases from J, the gap between germline ends came to 9 bases. Germline V gives CDR1 SGDLS, CDR2 YYNGEE. The CDR3 DNA follows: TGTGCCAGCAGCGTAGAACTACTTCCCTACAATGAGCAGTTCTTC. Protein product: CASSVELLPYNEQFF.